The 23 T cell receptor beta chains reported below all come from one sample, sequenced in a study of shared clonotypes between healthy human individuals. Only CD45RO-negative cells positively selected for CCR7 counted as naive CD8 cells, so terminally differentiated effector memory CD45RA+ cells were excluded. The protocol was immunoSEQ multiplex PCR, while the TCRdb copy is restricted to in-frame clones and leaves out a portion. The table has about 820,000 clones, nearly 95% seen once. The sample comprised naive CD8+ T cells sorted from blood. The receptors shown here come from a man aged 30-40 years in good health.

The rearrangement joins TRBV9 to TRBJ2-3; D may match TRBD1 or TRBD2 (5 bases each). The germline CDR1 and CDR2 sequences are SGDLS and YYNGEE. The germline V and J ends were trimmed by 4 bases and 6 bases, with 18 bases remaining between them. This CDR3 is 15 amino acids long. The CDR3 here is CASSPGLSKGDTQYF. The CDR3 DNA sequence: TGTGCCAGCAGCCCCGGACTTTCTAAGGGGGATACGCAGTATTTT. The full variable domain, with the rest looked up from reference TRBV9 and TRBJ2-3, is DSGVTQTPKHLITATGQRVTLRCSPRSGDLSVYWYQQSLDQGLQFLIQYYNGEERAKGNILERFSAQQFPDLHSELNLSSLELGDSALYFCASSPGLSKGDTQYFGPGTRLTVL.

This chain uses TRBV4-1 with TRBJ1-2; 8 nucleotides agree with TRBD1. Losses at the gene ends were 1 base for V and 4 bases for J; bases not matched to a gene: 8. The germline V gene has CDR1 MGHRA and CDR2 YSYEKL. This CDR3 contains 16 residues. CDR3 nucleotides: TGCGCCAGCAGCCAAGGGCCCGACAGGGGAGGCTATGGCTACACCTTC. Translating gives CASSQGPDRGGYGYTF.

The rearrangement links TRBV9 to TRBJ1-5; D is possibly TRBD1 (6 bases). Germline loops: CDR1 SGDLS, CDR2 YYNGEE. The CDR3 extends over 14 amino acids. Trimming removed 4 bases from V and 4 bases from J, with 12 bases in between. CDR3 sequence: CASSPRGGNQPQHF. The CDR3 DNA reads TGTGCCAGCAGCCCGAGAGGGGGTAATCAGCCCCAGCATTTT.

The CDR3 DNA reads as TGTGCCAGTACCCTTGGGAGGGGTAGCAATCAGCCCCAGCATTTT. This encodes CASTLGRGSNQPQHF. The chain has TRBV19 and TRBJ1-5; D is possibly TRBD1 (5 bases). The V gene's germline CDR1 is LNHDA and CDR2 SQIVND (reference sequence). The CDR3 extends over 15 amino acids. Trimming took 7 bases from V and 0 from J, leaving 13 bases between them.

V is TRBV11-2 and J is TRBJ2-7, with D hard to call. The germline CDR1 and CDR2 sequences are SGHAT and FQNNGV. CDR3 length: 13 amino acids. The V gene lost 3 bases and the J gene lost 7 bases, with 13 bases spanning the gap. DNA for the CDR3: TGTGCCAGCAGCTTTGAGACTTATGGGGAGCAGTACTTC. Residues: CASSFETYGEQYF.

In its sample, this clone was seen once. The chain couples TRBV27 to TRBJ2-2; D may be TRBD1 (5 bases). The length of the CDR3 is 12 residues. Germline V CDR1 and CDR2: MNHEY, SMNVEV (reference sequence). Trimming pared 3 bases from V and 7 bases from J, leaving 6 bases between. The CDR3 sequence: CASSFQGGELFF. CDR3 sequence (DNA): TGTGCCAGCAGTTTCCAGGGCGGGGAGCTGTTTTTT.

The chain has TRBV10-3 and TRBJ2-7; D tentatively fits TRBD1 or TRBD2 (5 bases each). Trimming took off 3 bases at V and 4 bases at J, with 25 bases between the two ends. In germline, CDR1 is ENHRY, CDR2 SYGVKD. This CDR3 region has 18 residues. The CDR3 reads CAISDQDSVPGSLYEQYF. CDR3 coding DNA: TGTGCCATCAGTGATCAAGACAGCGTACCAGGGAGTCTGTACGAGCAGTACTTC.

The chain is built from TRBV7-9 and TRBJ2-7, with 8 positions matching TRBD1. V lost 7 bases, J lost 5 bases, and 10 bases stayed unmatched. This CDR3 region has 14 residues. Germline V lookup: CDR1 SEHNR, CDR2 FQNEAQ (reference sequence). The CDR3 loop reads CASTNRTGNHEQYF. The CDR3 DNA reads TGTGCCAGCACCAACCGGACAGGGAACCACGAGCAGTACTTC. Drawing the rest from reference TRBV7-9 and TRBJ2-7, the complete variable domain is DTGVSQNPRHKITKRGQNVTFRCDPISEHNRLYWYRQTLGQGPEFLTYFQNEAQLEKSRLLSDRFSAERPKGSFSTLEIQRTEQGDSAMYLCASTNRTGNHEQYFGPGTRLTVT.

The V and J genes are TRBV4-3 and TRBJ1-2, with D maybe TRBD1 (5 bases). Trimming took off 0 bases at V and 6 bases at J, with 14 bases between the two ends. This CDR3 is built from 15 residues. Germline V gene sequence: CDR1 LGHNA, CDR2 YSLEER. The CDR3 is CASSQEPGAGNGYTF. CDR3 in DNA: TGCGCCAGCAGCCAAGAACCCGGGGCTGGGAATGGCTACACCTTC.

The gene calls are TRBV4-3 and TRBJ2-3; D is undetermined. V was clipped by 0 bases and J by 6 bases, with 13 bases between them. The CDR3 has 15 amino acids. Germline CDR1 is LGHNA and CDR2 is YSLEER. DNA for the CDR3: TGCGCCAGCAGCCAAGACCGACTTCCCTCCGATACGCAGTATTTT. Its protein product is CASSQDRLPSDTQYF.

V is TRBV5-1 and J is TRBJ2-5; 9 bases align to TRBD1. The CDR3 contains 17 residues. Germline V gene lookup returns CDR1 SGHRS and CDR2 YFSETQ. J was trimmed by 5 bases and V by 2 bases; bases with no gene match: 13. The CDR3 DNA sequence: TGCGCCAGCAGCTTTACCTTGGGACAGGGATCCGGGGAGACCCAGTACTTC. It is translated as CASSFTLGQGSGETQYF.

This clone was observed once. V is TRBV7-8 and J is TRBJ2-1, with 10 nucleotides matching TRBD2. The CDR3 is 16 residues long. CDR1 SGHVS and CDR2 FQNEAQ come from the germline V gene. V shed 4 bases, J shed 4 bases, and the junction held 7 bases outside the gene matches. The CDR3 region is CASSSSGTSAYNEQFF. The CDR3 DNA follows: TGTGCCAGCAGCTCATCGGGGACTAGCGCATACAATGAGCAGTTCTTC.

The chain joins TRBV7-8 to TRBJ1-5; D gene unclear. The CDR3 is made up of 18 amino acids. The V gene's germline CDR1 is SGHVS and CDR2 FQNEAQ. The V gene lost 1 base and the J gene lost 2 bases, with 18 bases spanning the gap. The CDR3 loop is CASSLGSRWQVGNQPQHF. CDR3 bases: TGTGCCAGCAGCTTAGGGAGTCGATGGCAGGTTGGCAATCAGCCCCAGCATTTT.

The V call is TRBV27, the J call TRBJ2-7, with D uncertain. The germline CDR1 and CDR2 sequences are MNHEY and SMNVEV (reference sequence). The length of the CDR3 is 13 residues. V was pared by 5 bases and J by 1 base, with 9 bases between. The CDR3 region has the DNA TGTGCCAGCAGTCCAACCTTTTCCTACGAGCAGTACTTC. It is translated as CASSPTFSYEQYF.

This sequence joins TRBV6-5 and TRBJ2-1, with TRBD2 identical over 10 bases. Germline V CDR1 and CDR2: MNHEY, SVGAGI. The CDR3 sequence is 14 residues long. Trimming removed 5 bases from V and 4 bases from J; junction bases left unmatched: 2. The CDR3 sequence: CASSLAGEYNEQFF. CDR3 nucleotides: TGTGCCAGCAGTCTAGCGGGAGAATACAATGAGCAGTTCTTC.

The J gene is TRBJ2-1, the V gene TRBV7-9; the match to TRBD2 covers 10 bases. Germline-derived CDR1 and CDR2 are SEHNR and FQNEAQ (reference sequence). V was clipped by 4 bases and J by 4 bases; unmatched bases: 4. The CDR3 loop spans 15 amino acids. The CDR3 loop reads CASSSSAGGYNEQFF. DNA of the CDR3: TGTGCCAGCAGCTCCTCAGCGGGAGGGTACAATGAGCAGTTCTTC.

This clone was seen a single time. The chain uses TRBV7-2 and TRBJ2-1, with 8 bases lining up with TRBD2. The CDR3 spans 15 residues. Unmatched junction bases numbered 9, after V lost 5 bases and J lost 6 bases. Per germline, CDR1 SGHTA and CDR2 FQGNSA. The chain's CDR3 is CASSRVREGFNEQFF. The CDR3 DNA is TGTGCCAGCAGCCGTGTCCGGGAGGGGTTCAATGAGCAGTTCTTC.

This chain uses TRBV19 with TRBJ2-1; 8 positions match TRBD2. Germline V gives CDR1 LNHDA, CDR2 SQIVND (reference sequence). The CDR3 has 15 amino acids. The V segment lost 3 bases and the J segment 3 bases; nucleotides outside the gene matches: 4. The CDR3 coding sequence is TGTGCCAGTAGTATGGGACTAGTTGGCTACAATGAGCAGTTCTTC. Its protein product is CASSMGLVGYNEQFF.

Written as DNA, the CDR3 is TGTGCCAGCAGTCCGCGACTAGCGGGGCAAATCTACGAGCAGTACTTC. Residues: CASSPRLAGQIYEQYF. The chain recombines TRBV27 with TRBJ2-7; 11 bases map to TRBD2. Germline lookup yields CDR1 MNHEY and CDR2 SMNVEV (reference sequence). This CDR3 is 16 amino acids long. Germline trimming cut 5 bases from V and 3 bases from J; bases unmatched to any gene: 9.

This clone was detected a few times. In the same sample, other DNA sequences code for this CDR3. The genes are TRBV29-1 and TRBJ2-2; D remains unclear. The V gene's germline CDR1 is SQVTM and CDR2 ANQGSEA. Trimming pared 4 bases from V and 1 base from J, leaving 7 bases between. The CDR3 is made up of 13 amino acids. Written as DNA, the CDR3 is TGCAGCGTTGTTGGCGAGAACACCGGGGAGCTGTTTTTT. Its translation is CSVVGENTGELFF.

The rearrangement links TRBV19 to TRBJ1-4; D is unresolved. The germline V gene has CDR1 LNHDA and CDR2 SQIVND (reference sequence). This CDR3 has 11 amino acids. The V end was cut by 6 bases, the J end by 7 bases, with 6 bases between. The CDR3 nucleotides read TGTGCCAGTAGGGAGGGTGAAAAACTGTTTTTT. Amino acid sequence: CASREGEKLFF.

This clone showed up just once. At one boundary the junction diverges from the germline segment, which might be a read error. The rearrangement links TRBV5-1 to TRBJ2-3; 7 positions match TRBD2. This CDR3 is built from 15 residues. Germline V gene sequence: CDR1 SGHRS, CDR2 YFSETQ. The CDR3 region has the DNA TGCGCCAGCACCTTGGGGGGGTCTAGCACAGATACGCAGTATTTT. This codes for CASTLGGSSTDTQYF.

This rearrangement joins TRBV7-6 to TRBJ1-1, with no clear D. Trimming left V 2 bases short and J 0 bases short, with 13 bases between. Germline-derived CDR1 and CDR2 are SGHVS and FNYEAQ. The CDR3 consists of 16 residues. The DNA of the CDR3 is TGTGCCAGCAGCTTAAGTCCAGAGGTTTTGAACACTGAAGCTTTCTTT. It codes for CASSLSPEVLNTEAFF.